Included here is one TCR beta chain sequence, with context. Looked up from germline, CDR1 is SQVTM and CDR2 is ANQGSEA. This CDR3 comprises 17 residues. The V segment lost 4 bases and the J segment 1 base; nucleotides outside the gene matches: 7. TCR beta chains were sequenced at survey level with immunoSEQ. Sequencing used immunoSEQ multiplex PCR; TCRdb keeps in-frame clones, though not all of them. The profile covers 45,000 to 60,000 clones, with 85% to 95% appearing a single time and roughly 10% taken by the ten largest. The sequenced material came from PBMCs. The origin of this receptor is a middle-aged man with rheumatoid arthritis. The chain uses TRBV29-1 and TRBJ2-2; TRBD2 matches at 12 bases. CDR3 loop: CSVVTSGGDQNTGELFF. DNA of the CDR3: TGCAGCGTTGTGACTAGCGGGGGAGACCAGAACACCGGGGAGCTGTTTTTT.